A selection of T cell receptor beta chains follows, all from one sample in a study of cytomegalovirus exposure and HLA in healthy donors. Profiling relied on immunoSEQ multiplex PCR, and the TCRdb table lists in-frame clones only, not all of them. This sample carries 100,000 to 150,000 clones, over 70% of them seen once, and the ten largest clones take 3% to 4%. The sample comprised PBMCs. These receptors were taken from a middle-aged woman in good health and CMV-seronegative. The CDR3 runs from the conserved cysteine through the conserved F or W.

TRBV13,CASSSLGGAETQYF
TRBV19,CASSIERTGVRGYTF
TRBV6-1,CASSEVEGAGGYTF
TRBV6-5,CASARAGNSYEQYF
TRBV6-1,CATWDNSNQPQHF
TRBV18,CASSPGAGQETQYF
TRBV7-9,CASSRGGTYNEQFF
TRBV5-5,CASSSDRGLSYEQYF
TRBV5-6,CASSPGLAAYSEQFF
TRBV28,CASSLSGLAGDNEQFF
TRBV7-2,CASSSEQGQPQHF
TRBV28,CASSLPNWNTEAFF
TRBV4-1,CASRSGASTDTQYF
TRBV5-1,CASSLIGGGLGINEQFF
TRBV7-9,CASSLNRGLEKLFF
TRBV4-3,CASSQGAGIGGLFF
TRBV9,CASSPRQGLMTEAFF
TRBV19,CASSRQGPQPQHF
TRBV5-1,CASWTGQSTDTQYF
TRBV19,CASSFFRQGSSGANVLTF
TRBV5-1,CASSTGLATYEQYF
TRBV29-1,CSVFRDRAGGYTF
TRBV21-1,CASSNPGQTNTGELFF
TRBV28,CASSLPLAAYNEQFF
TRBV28,CASTLPGGAGAFF
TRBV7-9,CASSLEVGYGYTF
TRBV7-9,CASSPPDRESRNEQFF
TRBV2,CASTLSSYEQYF
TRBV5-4,CASSTAGTGGNTIYF
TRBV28,CASSLGPDSQNYGYTF
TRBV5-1,CASSLGFEGVEAFF
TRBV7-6,CASSPRGRDYYEQYF
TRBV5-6,CASSWGTVGTQYF
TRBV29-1,CSVERQGSGYTF
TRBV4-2,CASSQDLENYGYTF
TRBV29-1,CSADRPNTGELFF
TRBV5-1,CASSPGLAGGVKETQYF
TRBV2,CASSGDSYTEAFF
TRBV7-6,CASSLGQDSNEQFF
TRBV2,CASSGGAWDSYEQYF
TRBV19,CASSSQGKGDYGYTF
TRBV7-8,CASSFQASAQQPQHF
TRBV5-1,CASSVSGAQNTEAFF
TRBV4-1,CASSQGYRDSKAFF
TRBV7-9,CASSSIETGGRYEQYF
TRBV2,CASGGDRQETQYF
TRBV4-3,CASSQEGQGWVNEQFF
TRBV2,CASSERPGKAPEQYF
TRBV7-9,CASSSRLQGLGEQYF
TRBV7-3,CASSLLAGGGYGYTF
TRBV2,CASNLYGGVYEQYF
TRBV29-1,CSVSLAGPQETQYF